This TCR beta chain appears in the sequencing data of a study of blood T cell repertoires in COVID-19. The overall study: The cDNA or gDNA used as material had been derived from T cells, B-cell-depleted T cells, or PBMCs.

Original analysis: Reference gene primer amplification in the assay estimated nucleated cell counts. Repertoires were generated with immunoSEQ multiplex PCR, while TCRdb's copy carries only in-frame clones and drops some. From that table come the V and J calls and clone size; the DNA was used to work out D and trimming. The sample consists of 34,000 or so clones, 75% to 90% of them appearing once. The CDR3 is 16 residues long. Germline-derived CDR1 and CDR2 are SQVTM and ANQGSEA. Between the trimmed V and J ends, which lost 4 bases and 0 bases, there was a span of 15 bases. The clonotype originates from a man over 45 with active or convalescent COVID-19. This sequence joins TRBV29-1 and TRBJ1-4; D gene uncertain. Material: peripheral blood. Here the CDR3 DNA reads TGCAGCGTTGCCACCACTGAATCCGCAACTAATGAAAAACTGTTTTTT. Its protein product is CSVATTESATNEKLFF.